These 25 T cell receptor beta chains were sequenced from one sample in a study of cytomegalovirus exposure and HLA in healthy donors. TCRdb's table, derived via immunoSEQ multiplex PCR, lists solely in-frame clones and lacks some. The data contain about 150,000 clones, 80% to 90% of them singletons. The sequencing sample was made of PBMCs. Receptors were obtained from a woman aged 25 to 45 in good health and CMV-seropositive.

The V call is TRBV5-4, the J call TRBJ2-4; D is perhaps TRBD2 (6 bases). Trimming shortened V by 2 bases and J by 6 bases, and 15 bases separated the two germline ends. The CDR3 covers 15 residues. Germline lookup yields CDR1 SGHNT and CDR2 YYREEE (reference sequence). The CDR3 sequence is CASSFEAGTRNIQYF. CDR3 nucleotides: TGTGCCAGCAGCTTTGAGGCAGGGACTCGAAACATTCAGTACTTC.

This clone was counted a single time. The V gene is TRBV5-1, the J gene TRBJ2-1; D is perhaps TRBD1 (6 bases). Germline values: CDR1 SGHRS, CDR2 YFSETQ. Trimming cost V 4 bases and J 3 bases, with 14 bases left between them. The CDR3 contains 15 residues. CDR3 nucleotide sequence: TGCGCCAGCAGCATTCCGGGACACAACTACAATGAGCAGTTCTTC. It is translated as CASSIPGHNYNEQFF. The variable domain in full, with the rest retrieved from reference TRBV5-1 and TRBJ2-1, is KAGVTQTPRYLIKTRGQQVTLSCSPISGHRSVSWYQQTPGQGLQFLFEYFSETQRNKGNFPGRFSGRQFSNSRSEMNVSTLELGDSALYLCASSIPGHNYNEQFFGPGTRLTVL.

The genes are TRBV6-6 and TRBJ1-2, with TRBD1 matching 9 bases. The CDR3 has 14 residues. Germline V gives CDR1 MNHNY, CDR2 SVGAGI (reference sequence). J was trimmed by 6 bases and V by 8 bases; bases with no gene match: 10. CDR3 coding DNA: TGTGCCAGCTCCCCGGGACAGGGAGGGCATGGCTACACCTTC. Its protein is CASSPGQGGHGYTF.

The rearrangement links TRBV28 to TRBJ1-1; D is uncertain. The CDR3 has 15 residues. The germline V and J ends were trimmed by 2 bases and 4 bases, with 14 bases remaining between them. Germline V gene lookup returns CDR1 MDHEN and CDR2 SYDVKM. CDR3 protein: CASSLMHFSGTEAFF. In nucleotides, the CDR3 is TGTGCCAGCAGTTTAATGCATTTTTCGGGCACTGAAGCTTTCTTT.

V and J are TRBV25-1 and TRBJ2-3; D not resolved. The CDR3 spans 14 residues. Germline V gene data show CDR1 as MGHDK and CDR2 as SYGVNS. The V and J ends lost 5 bases and 5 bases respectively, with 14 bases between them. Here the CDR3 DNA reads TGTGCCAGCAGTCTCTACGAAGTAATAGATACGCAGTATTTT. Protein product: CASSLYEVIDTQYF.

The genes are TRBV2 and TRBJ2-7; D gene uncertain. The CDR3 runs to 14 residues. Trimming left V 7 bases short and J 5 bases short, with 18 bases between. Germline-derived CDR1 and CDR2 are SNHLY and FYNNEI. The CDR3 DNA reads TGTGCCAGCACGCGGCCTAAGAGTAGCAACGAGCAGTACTTC. Protein sequence: CASTRPKSSNEQYF.

The chain is built from TRBV4-1 and TRBJ1-2, with 7 bases fitting TRBD1. The junction had 24 bases not matched to a gene; V was cut back by 10 bases and J by 7 bases. CDR1 MGHRA and CDR2 YSYEKL come from the germline V gene. This CDR3 contains 17 residues. The CDR3 DNA reads TGCGCCATCGTAGTTGGGGCAGGGGGTCAGTTCCCGCTTGGCTACACCTTC. Its translation: CAIVVGAGGQFPLGYTF.

This clone was seen a few times. The chain uses TRBV4-2 and TRBJ2-2; 7 nucleotides agree with TRBD1. Trimming cost V 5 bases and J 5 bases; bases outside gene matches: 8. The CDR3 loop spans 15 amino acids. CDR1 LGHNA and CDR2 YNFKEQ come from the germline V gene. This chain's CDR3 is CASSIHRGNTGELFF. CDR3 coding DNA: TGTGCCAGCAGCATACACAGGGGAAATACCGGGGAGCTGTTTTTT.

The rearrangement joins TRBV7-3 to TRBJ2-1; 12 nucleotides agree with TRBD2. The germline gives CDR1 SGHTA, CDR2 FQGTGA. The trim removed 0 bases at V and 11 bases at J, leaving 5 bases unmatched. This CDR3 comprises 15 residues. This CDR3 is CASSLTTSGSSKQFF. The CDR3, as DNA: TGTGCCAGCAGCTTAACGACTAGCGGGAGTTCCAAGCAGTTCTTC. The whole variable domain, filled in from reference TRBV7-3 and TRBJ2-1, reads GAGVSQTPSNKVTEKGKYVELRCDPISGHTALYWYRQSLGQGPEFLIYFQGTGAADDSGLPNDRFFAVRPEGSVSTLKIQRTERGDSAVYLCASSLTTSGSSKQFFGPGTRLTVL.

V gene TRBV7-3 combines with J gene TRBJ2-3; 9 bases map to TRBD1. Germline trimming cut 5 bases from V and 1 base from J; bases unmatched to any gene: 4. Germline CDR1 reads SGHTA; CDR2 reads FQGTGA. CDR3 size: 15 residues. The CDR3 here is CASSTGQGRTDTQYF. DNA of the CDR3: TGTGCCAGCAGCACGGGACAGGGACGCACAGATACGCAGTATTTT.

This chain joins TRBV9 and TRBJ2-2, with D maybe TRBD1 (6 bases). The CDR3 contains 15 residues. Trimming stripped 6 bases from V and 2 bases from J, with 14 bases between. Looked up from germline, CDR1 is SGDLS and CDR2 is YYNGEE. CDR3 protein: CASIWTATNTGELFF. CDR3 coding DNA: TGTGCCAGCATCTGGACAGCTACAAACACCGGGGAGCTGTTTTTT. Based on the CDR3 plus reference TRBV9 and TRBJ2-2, the full variable domain is DSGVTQTPKHLITATGQRVTLRCSPRSGDLSVYWYQQSLDQGLQFLIQYYNGEERAKGNILERFSAQQFPDLHSELNLSSLELGDSALYFCASIWTATNTGELFFGEGSRLTVL.

V and J are TRBV28 and TRBJ2-2, with 14 bases aligning to TRBD2. J was trimmed by 3 bases and V by 3 bases; bases with no gene match: 3. CDR3 size: 17 residues. Looked up from germline, CDR1 is MDHEN and CDR2 is SYDVKM. CDR3 in amino acids: CASSFPGLAGDTGELFF. CDR3 sequence (DNA): TGTGCCAGCAGTTTCCCGGGACTAGCGGGGGACACCGGGGAGCTGTTTTTT.

CDR3 nucleotide sequence: TGCGCCAGCAGCCGAATACTAGCGGGTGTCACAGATACGCAGTATTTT. As protein: CASSRILAGVTDTQYF. This rearrangement joins TRBV4-1 to TRBJ2-3, with TRBD2 matching 9 bases. After removal of 4 bases from V and 2 bases from J, the junction contained 7 bases not matched to a gene. Germline CDR1 MGHRA, CDR2 YSYEKL. There are 16 residues in the CDR3.

This rearrangement joins TRBV5-1 to TRBJ2-5, with D possibly matching TRBD2 (6 bases). The V gene's germline CDR1 is SGHRS and CDR2 YFSETQ. Between the trimmed V and J ends, which lost 0 bases and 4 bases, there was a span of 10 bases. The CDR3 covers 14 residues. For the CDR3, the DNA is TGCGCCAGCAGCTTGGTCTCGGGGGTAGAGACCCAGTACTTC. Its translation: CASSLVSGVETQYF.

The CDR3 sequence: CASSLVGGVTDTQYF. The CDR3 coding sequence is TGTGCCAGCAGCTTGGTGGGAGGGGTCACAGATACGCAGTATTTT. V usage is TRBV7-2 and J usage is TRBJ2-3, with TRBD2 identical over 7 bases. With 3 bases clipped from V and 2 bases from J, the junction kept 5 bases outside the gene matches. CDR1 is SGHTA and CDR2 is FQGNSA in the germline V gene. CDR3 size: 15 residues. The whole variable domain, remainder taken from reference TRBV7-2 and TRBJ2-3, is GAGVSQSPSNKVTEKGKDVELRCDPISGHTALYWYRQSLGQGLEFLIYFQGNSAPDKSGLPSDRFSAERTGGSVSTLTIQRTQQEDSAVYLCASSLVGGVTDTQYFGPGTRLTVL.

The chain uses TRBV7-9 and TRBJ1-6, with D maybe TRBD1 (5 bases). With 3 bases removed from V and 8 bases from J, the gap between germline ends came to 17 bases. CDR3 length: 16 amino acids. Germline CDR1 reads SEHNR; CDR2 reads FQNEAQ (reference sequence). The DNA for the CDR3 is TGTGCCAGCAGCTTTGGGACTGAGGTGATCCATTCACCCCTCCACTTT. Translation gives CASSFGTEVIHSPLHF.

The rearrangement uses TRBV2 and TRBJ2-1; weak D call: TRBD2 (5 bases). This CDR3 contains 16 residues. CDR1 and CDR2 from the germline V gene are SNHLY and FYNNEI. Trimming removed 6 bases at V and 0 bases at J, with 15 bases between. The CDR3 here is CASSDRGFRSYNEQFF. In nucleotides, the CDR3 is TGTGCCAGCAGCGACCGCGGGTTCCGCTCCTACAATGAGCAGTTCTTC.

The genes are TRBV29-1 and TRBJ2-7, with 9 bases matching TRBD1. The CDR3 has 13 residues. The germline V gene has CDR1 SQVTM and CDR2 ANQGSEA. V was clipped by 4 bases and J by 3 bases; unmatched bases: 4. CDR3 in DNA: TGCAGCGTTGTACGGGACAGGGACTACGAGCAGTACTTC. Translated, it gives CSVVRDRDYEQYF.

The chain couples TRBV7-9 to TRBJ2-1; 7 bases align to TRBD2. Unmatched junction bases numbered 0, after V lost 4 bases and J lost 6 bases. This CDR3 contains 12 residues. CDR1 and CDR2 (germline): SEHNR, FQNEAQ (reference sequence). The CDR3 loop reads CASSSGGNEQFF. Written as DNA, the CDR3 is TGTGCCAGCAGCTCGGGGGGCAATGAGCAGTTCTTC.

This clone was seen a single time. The V call is TRBV27, the J call TRBJ1-5, with D possibly being TRBD1 (5 bases). Germline lookup yields CDR1 MNHEY and CDR2 SMNVEV (reference sequence). CDR3 length equals 14 residues. V was pared by 1 base and J by 6 bases, with 10 bases between. The DNA for the CDR3 is TGTGCCAGCAGTTTATGGGGGGAGGGTCAGCCCCAGCATTTT. Amino acids: CASSLWGEGQPQHF.

V usage is TRBV7-9 and J usage is TRBJ2-1; no clear D gene. Trimming shortened V by 5 bases and J by 3 bases, and 14 bases separated the two germline ends. This CDR3 is 15 amino acids long. Germline loops: CDR1 SEHNR, CDR2 FQNEAQ (reference sequence). Here the CDR3 reads CASSHNSLVYNEQFF. The CDR3 DNA follows: TGTGCCAGCAGCCACAACAGCCTTGTCTACAATGAGCAGTTCTTC. The full variable domain, in which reference TRBV7-9 and TRBJ2-1 provide the parts outside the CDR3, is DTGVSQNPRHKITKRGQNVTFRCDPISEHNRLYWYRQTLGQGPEFLTYFQNEAQLEKSRLLSDRFSAERPKGSFSTLEIQRTEQGDSAMYLCASSHNSLVYNEQFFGPGTRLTVL.

The CDR3 is CASSESTGGIGVLTF. CDR3 bases: TGCGCCAGCAGTGAGTCCACAGGGGGAATAGGCGTCCTGACTTTC. This chain connects TRBV10-2 to TRBJ2-6; 8 nucleotides match TRBD1. The V segment lost 0 bases and the J segment 12 bases; nucleotides outside the gene matches: 7. Germline-derived CDR1 and CDR2 are WSHSY and SAAADI. The CDR3 spans 15 residues.

This sequence joins TRBV2 and TRBJ2-3, with D tentatively TRBD1 (6 bases). This CDR3 is 15 amino acids long. Germline V lookup: CDR1 SNHLY, CDR2 FYNNEI. V was cut by 4 bases and J by 0 bases, with 11 bases left in between. In nucleotides, the CDR3 is TGTGCCAGCAGTGCACCGGGACAAAGCACAGATACGCAGTATTTT. It is translated as CASSAPGQSTDTQYF.

This clone was counted once. The V call is TRBV5-1, the J call TRBJ2-3, with 8 positions matching TRBD1. CDR1 and CDR2 (germline): SGHRS, YFSETQ. The V segment lost 4 bases and the J segment 1 base; nucleotides outside the gene matches: 5. The CDR3 is made up of 15 amino acids. The CDR3 sequence is CASSVQGDGTDTQYF. CDR3 DNA: TGCGCCAGCAGCGTACAGGGGGACGGCACAGATACGCAGTATTTT.

The table lists this clone with a count of one. This sequence joins TRBV2 and TRBJ1-6; D gene unclear. The CDR3 is made up of 16 amino acids. V was shortened by 0 bases and J by 9 bases, with 15 bases between the two germline ends. Germline-derived CDR1 and CDR2 are SNHLY and FYNNEI. The CDR3 DNA reads as TGTGCCAGCAGTGAAGCGGAGACCAGTCGTGGTTCACCCCTCCACTTT. Translated, it gives CASSEAETSRGSPLHF.